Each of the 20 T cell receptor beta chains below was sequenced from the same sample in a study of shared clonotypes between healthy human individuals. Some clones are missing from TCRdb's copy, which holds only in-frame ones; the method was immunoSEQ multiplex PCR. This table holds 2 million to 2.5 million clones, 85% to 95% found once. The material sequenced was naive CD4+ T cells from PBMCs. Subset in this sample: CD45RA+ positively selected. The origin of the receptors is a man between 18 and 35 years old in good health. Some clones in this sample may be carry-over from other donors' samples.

The CDR3 is CASSLLAGATSTDTQYF. DNA of the CDR3: TGCGCCAGCAGCTTGCTAGCGGGAGCGACTAGCACAGATACGCAGTATTTT. This chain connects TRBV5-1 to TRBJ2-3; 10 bases line up with TRBD2. Germline V CDR1 and CDR2: SGHRS, YFSETQ. The CDR3 length is 17 residues. With V trimmed by 1 base and J by 0 bases, 5 bases remained unmatched.

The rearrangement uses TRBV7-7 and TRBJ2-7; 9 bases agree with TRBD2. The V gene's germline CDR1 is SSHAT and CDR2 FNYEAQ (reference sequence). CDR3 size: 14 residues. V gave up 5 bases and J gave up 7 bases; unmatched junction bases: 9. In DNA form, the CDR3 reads TGTGCCAGCAGCGCTAGCGGGACGACGGGGGAGCAGTACTTC. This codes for CASSASGTTGEQYF.

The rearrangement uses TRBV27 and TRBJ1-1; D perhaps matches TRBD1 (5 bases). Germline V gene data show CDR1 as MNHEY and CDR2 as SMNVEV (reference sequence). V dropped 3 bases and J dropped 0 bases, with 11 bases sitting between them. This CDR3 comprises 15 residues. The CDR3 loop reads CASSFVGHLNTEAFF. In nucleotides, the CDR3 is TGTGCCAGCAGTTTTGTTGGACACCTGAACACTGAAGCTTTCTTT.

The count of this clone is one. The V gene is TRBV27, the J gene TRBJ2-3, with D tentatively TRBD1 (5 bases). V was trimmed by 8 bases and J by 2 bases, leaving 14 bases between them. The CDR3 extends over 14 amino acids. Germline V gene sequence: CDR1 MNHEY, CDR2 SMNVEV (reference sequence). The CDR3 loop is CASRRVGVTDTQYF. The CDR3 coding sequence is TGTGCCAGCCGTAGGGTAGGGGTCACAGATACGCAGTATTTT.

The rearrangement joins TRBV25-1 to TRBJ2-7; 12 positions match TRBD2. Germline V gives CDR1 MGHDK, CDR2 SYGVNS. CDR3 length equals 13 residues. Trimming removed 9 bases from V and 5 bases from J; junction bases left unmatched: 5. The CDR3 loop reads CARTSGRDNEQYF. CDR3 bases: TGTGCCAGGACTAGCGGGAGAGACAACGAGCAGTACTTC.

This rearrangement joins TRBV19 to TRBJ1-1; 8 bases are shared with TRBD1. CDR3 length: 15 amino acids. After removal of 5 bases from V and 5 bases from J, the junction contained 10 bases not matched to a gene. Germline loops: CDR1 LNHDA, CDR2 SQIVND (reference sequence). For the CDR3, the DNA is TGTGCCAGTAGTTCAATAGTTCAGGGGGCAACTGAAGCTTTCTTT. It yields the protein CASSSIVQGATEAFF.

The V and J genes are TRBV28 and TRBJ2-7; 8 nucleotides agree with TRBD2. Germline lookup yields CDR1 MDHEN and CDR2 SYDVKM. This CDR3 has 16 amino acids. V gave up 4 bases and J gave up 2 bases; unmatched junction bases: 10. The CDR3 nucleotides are TGTGCCAGCAGTTCTATGAGCGGGAGCCATCCCTACGAGCAGTACTTC. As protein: CASSSMSGSHPYEQYF. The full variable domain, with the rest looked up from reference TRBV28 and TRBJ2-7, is DVKVTQSSRYLVKRTGEKVFLECVQDMDHENMFWYRQDPGLGLRLIYFSYDVKMKEKGDIPEGYSVSREKKERFSLILESASTNQTSMYLCASSSMSGSHPYEQYFGPGTRLTVT.

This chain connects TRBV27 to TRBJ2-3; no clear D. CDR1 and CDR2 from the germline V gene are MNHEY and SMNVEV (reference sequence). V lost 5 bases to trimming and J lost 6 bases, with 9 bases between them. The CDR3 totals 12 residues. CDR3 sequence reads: CASSPRMDTQYF. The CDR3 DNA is TGTGCCAGCAGTCCACGGATGGATACGCAGTATTTT.

The CDR3 here is CASSGGTRGYEQYF. As DNA, the CDR3 is TGCGCCAGCAGCGGCGGGACTAGGGGCTACGAGCAGTACTTC. The genes are TRBV5-1 and TRBJ2-7; 8 bases align to TRBD2. Trimming removed 4 bases from V and 3 bases from J; junction bases left unmatched: 6. Germline lookup yields CDR1 SGHRS and CDR2 YFSETQ. The CDR3 is 14 amino acids.

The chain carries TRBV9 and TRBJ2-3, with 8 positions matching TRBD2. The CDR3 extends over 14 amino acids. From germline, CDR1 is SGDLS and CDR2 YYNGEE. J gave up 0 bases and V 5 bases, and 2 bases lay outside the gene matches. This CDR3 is CASRAGASTDTQYF. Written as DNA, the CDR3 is TGTGCCAGCAGAGCGGGGGCTAGCACAGATACGCAGTATTTT.

Written as DNA, the CDR3 is TGTGCTAGTGGTTTCGGGGGATCTGGAAACACCATATATTTT. It translates to CASGFGGSGNTIYF. The V call is TRBV12-5, the J call TRBJ1-3, with TRBD1 as a possible D gene (5 bases). The CDR3 runs to 14 residues. V was clipped by 3 bases and J by 1 base, with 7 bases between them. Germline loops: CDR1 LGHNT, CDR2 FRNRAP. Drawing the rest from reference TRBV12-5 and TRBJ1-3, the complete variable domain is DARVTQTPRHKVTEMGQEVTMRCQPILGHNTVFWYRQTMMQGLELLAYFRNRAPLDDSGMPKDRFSAEMPDATLATLKIQPSEPRDSAVYFCASGFGGSGNTIYFGEGSWLTVV.

CDR3: CAISESLENEQFF. In DNA, the CDR3 is TGTGCCATCAGTGAGTCTCTAGAGAATGAGCAGTTCTTC. The genes are TRBV10-3 and TRBJ2-1; D unresolved. This CDR3 has 13 amino acids. The germline gives CDR1 ENHRY, CDR2 SYGVKD. Trimming cost V 0 bases and J 7 bases, with 7 bases left between them.

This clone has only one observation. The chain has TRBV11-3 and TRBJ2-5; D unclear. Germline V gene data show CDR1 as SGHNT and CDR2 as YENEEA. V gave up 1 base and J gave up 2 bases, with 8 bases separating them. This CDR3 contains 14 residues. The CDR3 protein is CASSLGRQQETQYF. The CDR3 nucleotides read TGTGCCAGCAGCTTAGGTCGTCAGCAAGAGACCCAGTACTTC. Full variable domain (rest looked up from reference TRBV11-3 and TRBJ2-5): EAGVVQSPRYKIIEKKQPVAFWCNPISGHNTLYWYLQNLGQGPELLIRYENEEAVDDSQLPKDRFSAERLKGVDSTLKIQPAELGDSAVYLCASSLGRQQETQYFGPGTRLLVL.

CDR3 DNA: TGTGCCAGCAGGCTGACTAGCGGGTTATACGAGCAGTACTTC. Translating it yields CASRLTSGLYEQYF. The rearrangement links TRBV28 to TRBJ2-7, with 10 bases aligning to TRBD2. Looked up from germline, CDR1 is MDHEN and CDR2 is SYDVKM. The V and J ends lost 6 bases and 4 bases, in that order; junction bases with no gene match: 6. The CDR3 runs to 14 residues.

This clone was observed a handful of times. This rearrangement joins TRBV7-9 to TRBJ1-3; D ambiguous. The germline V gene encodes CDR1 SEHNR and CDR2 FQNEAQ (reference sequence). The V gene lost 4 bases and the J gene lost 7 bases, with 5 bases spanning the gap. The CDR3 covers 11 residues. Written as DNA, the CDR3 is TGTGCCAGCAGCTCCTCCAACACCATATATTTT. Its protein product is CASSSSNTIYF.

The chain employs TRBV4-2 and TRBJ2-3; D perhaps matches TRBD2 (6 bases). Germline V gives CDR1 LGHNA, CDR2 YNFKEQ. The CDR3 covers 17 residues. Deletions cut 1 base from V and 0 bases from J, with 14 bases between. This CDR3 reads CASSQARIAVSTDTQYF. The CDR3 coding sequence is TGTGCCAGCAGCCAAGCCCGAATAGCGGTGAGCACAGATACGCAGTATTTT.

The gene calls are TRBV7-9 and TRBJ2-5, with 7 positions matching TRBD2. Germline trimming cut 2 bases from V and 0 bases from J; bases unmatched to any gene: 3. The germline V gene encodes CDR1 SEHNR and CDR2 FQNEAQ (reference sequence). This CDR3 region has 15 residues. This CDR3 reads CASSLTLADQETQYF. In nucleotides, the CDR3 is TGTGCCAGCAGCTTAACGCTAGCGGACCAAGAGACCCAGTACTTC. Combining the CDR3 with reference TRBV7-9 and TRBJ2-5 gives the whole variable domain DTGVSQNPRHKITKRGQNVTFRCDPISEHNRLYWYRQTLGQGPEFLTYFQNEAQLEKSRLLSDRFSAERPKGSFSTLEIQRTEQGDSAMYLCASSLTLADQETQYFGPGTRLLVL.

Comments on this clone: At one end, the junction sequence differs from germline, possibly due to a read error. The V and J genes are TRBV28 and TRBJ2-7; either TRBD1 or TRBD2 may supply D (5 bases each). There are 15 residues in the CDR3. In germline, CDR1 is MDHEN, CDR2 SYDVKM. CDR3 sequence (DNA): TGTGCCAGCCGTTTGGGTGGGACGACGAATTACGAGCAGTACTTC. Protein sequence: CASRLGGTTNYEQYF.

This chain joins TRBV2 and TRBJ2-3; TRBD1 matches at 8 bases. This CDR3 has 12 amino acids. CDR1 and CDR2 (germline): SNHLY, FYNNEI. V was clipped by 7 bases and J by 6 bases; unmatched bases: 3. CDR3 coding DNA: TGTGCCAGCAATGACAGGGGCGATACGCAGTATTTT. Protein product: CASNDRGDTQYF.

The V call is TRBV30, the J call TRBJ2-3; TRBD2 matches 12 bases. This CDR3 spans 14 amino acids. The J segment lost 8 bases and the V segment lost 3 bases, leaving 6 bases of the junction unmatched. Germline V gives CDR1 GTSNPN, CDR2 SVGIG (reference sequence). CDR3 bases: TGTGCCTGGAGGACTAGCGGGAGTCGGGGTACGCAGTATTTT. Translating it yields CAWRTSGSRGTQYF.